A selection of T cell receptor beta chains follows, all from one sample in a study of blood T cell repertoires in COVID-19. TCRdb's table, derived via immunoSEQ multiplex PCR, lists solely in-frame clones and lacks some. The sample yields some 150,000 clones, roughly four fifths seen once. Sequenced material: peripheral blood. Receptor source: a man older than 75 with acute or convalescent COVID-19. Both conserved end residues are part of each CDR3. D genes are given only for firm matches. Clone size is shown for a subset of rows, as once, few, many or a class of expanded clone.

j_gene: TRBJ1-1
d_gene: NA
v_gene: TRBV21-1
abundance: few
CDR3nt: NA
CDR3aa: CASRVGQGNTEAFF

j_gene: TRBJ1-2
d_gene: TRBD1
v_gene: TRBV10-3
abundance: NA
CDR3nt: TGTGCCATCAGGGTGACAGGGTCAGTGATGGGCGGCTACACCTTC
CDR3aa: CAIRVTGSVMGGYTF

j_gene: TRBJ1-2
d_gene: NA
v_gene: TRBV6-6
abundance: few
CDR3nt: TGTGCCAGCAGACAGGACCTTTCCTATGGCTACACCTTC
CDR3aa: CASRQDLSYGYTF

j_gene: TRBJ2-2
d_gene: TRBD2
v_gene: TRBV2
abundance: NA
CDR3nt: TGTGCCAGCAGTGAGTCAGGGACTATAACTACGACCGGGGAGCTGTTTTTT
CDR3aa: CASSESGTITTTGELFF

j_gene: TRBJ2-2
d_gene: NA
v_gene: TRBV27
abundance: NA
CDR3nt: TGTGCCAGCAGTCTAAGTCGTTTCGCGAACACCGGGGAGCTGTTTTTT
CDR3aa: CASSLSRFANTGELFF

j_gene: TRBJ2-3
d_gene: TRBD2
v_gene: TRBV4-2
abundance: NA
CDR3nt: TGTGCCAGCAGCCAAGATCTTCCTAGCGGGGGACGCACAGATACGCAGTATTTT
CDR3aa: CASSQDLPSGGRTDTQYF

j_gene: TRBJ2-5
d_gene: NA
v_gene: TRBV6-5
abundance: NA
CDR3nt: TGTGCCAGCAGTTACCGGCGGGCAGGAGAGACCCAGTACTTC
CDR3aa: CASSYRRAGETQYF

j_gene: TRBJ1-1
d_gene: NA
v_gene: TRBV30
abundance: NA
CDR3nt: TGTGCCTGGCTCGGGTGGACTGAAGCTTTCTTT
CDR3aa: CAWLGWTEAFF

j_gene: TRBJ1-2
d_gene: TRBD1
v_gene: TRBV20-1
abundance: NA
CDR3nt: TGCAGTGCTAGTCGGAGGACAGGGGGTACGGATGGCTACACCTTC
CDR3aa: CSASRRTGGTDGYTF

j_gene: TRBJ1-2
d_gene: NA
v_gene: TRBV7-9
abundance: NA
CDR3nt: TGTGCCAGCAGCTTAACGGGAGGGATACCTATTGGCTACACCTTC
CDR3aa: CASSLTGGIPIGYTF

j_gene: TRBJ1-2
d_gene: NA
v_gene: TRBV9
abundance: NA
CDR3nt: TGTGCCAGCAGCGTAGGTCAGTATGGCTACACCTTC
CDR3aa: CASSVGQYGYTF

j_gene: TRBJ1-1
d_gene: NA
v_gene: TRBV4-2
abundance: once
CDR3nt: TGTGCCAGCAGCCAAGAACGGACTGAAGCTTTCTTT
CDR3aa: CASSQERTEAFF

j_gene: TRBJ2-1
d_gene: NA
v_gene: TRBV4-1
abundance: NA
CDR3nt: TGCGCCAGCAGCCAACTTGACATCTTATCCTACAATGAGCAGTTCTTC
CDR3aa: CASSQLDILSYNEQFF

j_gene: TRBJ2-1
d_gene: NA
v_gene: TRBV28
abundance: NA
CDR3nt: TGTGCCAGCACCTTGGGACTGCACAATGAGCAGTTCTTC
CDR3aa: CASTLGLHNEQFF

j_gene: TRBJ2-2
d_gene: NA
v_gene: TRBV7-8
abundance: NA
CDR3nt: TGTGCCAGCAGCTTTGGGCTTAACACCGGGGAGCTGTTTTTT
CDR3aa: CASSFGLNTGELFF

j_gene: TRBJ1-2
d_gene: NA
v_gene: TRBV30
abundance: once
CDR3nt: TGTGCCTGGAGTCGCCAGGGCCCCATCTACACCTTC
CDR3aa: CAWSRQGPIYTF

j_gene: TRBJ2-6
d_gene: TRBD1
v_gene: TRBV9
abundance: NA
CDR3nt: TGTGCCAGCTCGACAGGGGCTCCTGGGGCCAACGTCCTGACTTTC
CDR3aa: CASSTGAPGANVLTF

j_gene: TRBJ2-5
d_gene: NA
v_gene: TRBV18
abundance: NA
CDR3nt: TGTGCCAGCTCACCACGAGCAGGGGACGAGACCCAGTACTTC
CDR3aa: CASSPRAGDETQYF

j_gene: TRBJ2-3
d_gene: TRBD2
v_gene: TRBV5-1
abundance: NA
CDR3nt: TGCGCCAGCATTGCTGGGACTAGCGGGGTTGCAGATACGCAGTATTTT
CDR3aa: CASIAGTSGVADTQYF

j_gene: TRBJ1-1
d_gene: NA
v_gene: TRBV12-3/TRBV12-4
abundance: NA
CDR3nt: TGTGCCAGCAGTTTCAGAGGGACTGAAGCTTTCTTT
CDR3aa: CASSFRGTEAFF

j_gene: TRBJ1-1
d_gene: NA
v_gene: TRBV18
abundance: NA
CDR3nt: TGTGCCAGCTCACCCCCCGTGGGGAGGAACACTGAAGCTTTCTTT
CDR3aa: CASSPPVGRNTEAFF

j_gene: TRBJ2-2
d_gene: TRBD1
v_gene: TRBV5-1
abundance: NA
CDR3nt: TGCGCCAGCAGCTTAACAGGGGAAAACACCGGGGAGCTGTTTTTT
CDR3aa: CASSLTGENTGELFF

j_gene: TRBJ2-3
d_gene: NA
v_gene: TRBV4-2
abundance: few
CDR3nt: TGTGCCAGCAGCCCGAGTGCAGGTACAGATACGCAGTATTTT
CDR3aa: CASSPSAGTDTQYF

j_gene: TRBJ1-5
d_gene: NA
v_gene: TRBV6-1
abundance: many
CDR3nt: TGTGCCAGCAGTGAAATCTATCAGCCCCAGCATTTT
CDR3aa: CASSEIYQPQHF

j_gene: TRBJ2-1
d_gene: TRBD2
v_gene: TRBV6-4
abundance: NA
CDR3nt: TGTGCCAGCAGTGCCACCACTAGCGGGGGCCTGGGTGAGCAGTTCTTC
CDR3aa: CASSATTSGGLGEQFF

j_gene: TRBJ1-2
d_gene: TRBD1
v_gene: TRBV29-1
abundance: once
CDR3nt: TGCAGCGGGATGGGACAGGGTGATAGTGGCTACACCTTC
CDR3aa: CSGMGQGDSGYTF

j_gene: TRBJ1-2
d_gene: NA
v_gene: TRBV13
abundance: NA
CDR3nt: TGTGCCAGCAGCTTCAGGGATGGCTACACCTTC
CDR3aa: CASSFRDGYTF

j_gene: TRBJ2-1
d_gene: TRBD2
v_gene: TRBV19
abundance: NA
CDR3nt: TGTGCCAGTTTAGGGACTAGCGGGGGGTCTCTCTACAATGAGCAGTTCTTC
CDR3aa: CASLGTSGGSLYNEQFF

j_gene: TRBJ2-7
d_gene: TRBD2
v_gene: TRBV7-2
abundance: NA
CDR3nt: TGTGCCAGCAGTACCTATAGCGGGGCCCACTACGAGCAGTACTTC
CDR3aa: CASSTYSGAHYEQYF

j_gene: TRBJ2-3
d_gene: TRBD1
v_gene: TRBV29-1
abundance: NA
CDR3nt: TGCAGCGTTGACGGGACCAGGGGGACAGATACGCAGTATTTT
CDR3aa: CSVDGTRGTDTQYF

j_gene: TRBJ2-5
d_gene: NA
v_gene: TRBV19
abundance: NA
CDR3nt: TGTGCCAGTAGTATTCAGGCAGGCCAGGGGACCCAGTACTTC
CDR3aa: CASSIQAGQGTQYF

j_gene: TRBJ1-1
d_gene: NA
v_gene: TRBV15
abundance: once
CDR3nt: TGTGCCACCAGCAGAGATTTATCGGCTGAAGCTTTCTTT
CDR3aa: CATSRDLSAEAFF

j_gene: TRBJ2-7
d_gene: TRBD2
v_gene: TRBV30
abundance: NA
CDR3nt: TGTGCCTGGAGTCGGACTAGCGGTACCAGCTCCTACGAGCAGTACTTC
CDR3aa: CAWSRTSGTSSYEQYF

j_gene: TRBJ2-6
d_gene: TRBD1
v_gene: TRBV7-9
abundance: NA
CDR3nt: TGTGCCAGCAGCATGACAGGGGCTGGGGCCAACGTCCTGACTTTC
CDR3aa: CASSMTGAGANVLTF

j_gene: TRBJ2-5
d_gene: TRBD1
v_gene: TRBV7-8
abundance: NA
CDR3nt: TGTGCCAGCAGCTCGTCGTCTTCGGGGACAGGGTTAGAGACCCAGTACTTC
CDR3aa: CASSSSSSGTGLETQYF

j_gene: TRBJ2-3
d_gene: NA
v_gene: TRBV11-2
abundance: NA
CDR3nt: TGTGCCAGCAGCTTAGCGAGCCCTAGCACAGATACGCAGTATTTT
CDR3aa: CASSLASPSTDTQYF

j_gene: TRBJ1-1
d_gene: TRBD1
v_gene: TRBV7-2
abundance: few
CDR3nt: TGTGCCAGCAGCCCACAGGGGCGCGGGACTGAAGCTTTCTTT
CDR3aa: CASSPQGRGTEAFF

j_gene: TRBJ1-4
d_gene: NA
v_gene: TRBV11-3
abundance: NA
CDR3nt: TGTGCCAGCAGCTTACGTCCCTCCACTGAGGAAAAACTGTTTTTT
CDR3aa: CASSLRPSTEEKLFF

j_gene: TRBJ1-5
d_gene: NA
v_gene: TRBV19
abundance: NA
CDR3nt: TGTGCCAGTAGGCTTCCGGGGGGCGCGGGTCAGCCCCAGCATTTT
CDR3aa: CASRLPGGAGQPQHF

j_gene: TRBJ2-1
d_gene: TRBD1
v_gene: TRBV18
abundance: NA
CDR3nt: TGTGCCAGCTCACCACCGGGACAGGGCTCCTACAATGAGCAGTTCTTC
CDR3aa: CASSPPGQGSYNEQFF

j_gene: TRBJ2-2
d_gene: NA
v_gene: TRBV7-2
abundance: few
CDR3nt: TGTGCCAGCAGCTTAGAGTTGCAGGGTAGGGGTGGCGGGGAGCTGTTTTTT
CDR3aa: CASSLELQGRGGGELFF

j_gene: TRBJ1-1
d_gene: TRBD1
v_gene: TRBV30
abundance: NA
CDR3nt: TGTGCCTGGAGCGGGACAGGGGGCACTGAAGCTTTCTTT
CDR3aa: CAWSGTGGTEAFF

j_gene: TRBJ2-5
d_gene: TRBD1
v_gene: TRBV6-5
abundance: few
CDR3nt: TGTGCCAGCAGTTTGGACAGGGTGGTTGAGACCCAGTACTTC
CDR3aa: CASSLDRVVETQYF

j_gene: TRBJ2-3
d_gene: NA
v_gene: TRBV5-1
abundance: NA
CDR3nt: TGCGCCAGCAGCTTGGAGAGGGAAGGAGATACGCAGTATTTT
CDR3aa: CASSLEREGDTQYF

j_gene: TRBJ2-1
d_gene: TRBD2
v_gene: TRBV28
abundance: NA
CDR3nt: TGTGCCAGCAGCCCTAGCGGGGGCTTCTCCTACAATGAGCAGTTCTTC
CDR3aa: CASSPSGGFSYNEQFF

j_gene: TRBJ1-1
d_gene: NA
v_gene: TRBV4-1
abundance: NA
CDR3nt: TGCGCCAGCAGCCCGACAGAAAACCCTACAAGACGAGCTTTCTTT
CDR3aa: CASSPTENPTRRAFF

j_gene: TRBJ1-3
d_gene: NA
v_gene: TRBV5-1
abundance: NA
CDR3nt: TGCGCCAGCAGCTATGACGGGGGGGCGTCTGGAAACACCATATATTTT
CDR3aa: CASSYDGGASGNTIYF

j_gene: TRBJ2-1
d_gene: TRBD2
v_gene: TRBV18
abundance: NA
CDR3nt: TGTGCCAGCTCACCCCCGGGACTAGCGGGGGCCAATGAGCAGTTCTTC
CDR3aa: CASSPPGLAGANEQFF

j_gene: TRBJ2-1
d_gene: TRBD1
v_gene: TRBV6-5
abundance: NA
CDR3nt: TGTGCCAGCCATACAGGGGGCGCCGCTTACAATGAGCAGTTCTTC
CDR3aa: CASHTGGAAYNEQFF

j_gene: TRBJ1-2
d_gene: TRBD1
v_gene: TRBV7-8
abundance: NA
CDR3nt: TGTGCCAGCAGCTTAGTATGGGTTGGGACAGCGAACAACTATGGCTACACCTTC
CDR3aa: CASSLVWVGTANNYGYTF

j_gene: TRBJ1-5
d_gene: NA
v_gene: TRBV3-1/TRBV3-2
abundance: NA
CDR3nt: TGTGCCAGCAGCCAAGGAGGCAATCAGCCCCAGCATTTT
CDR3aa: CASSQGGNQPQHF

j_gene: TRBJ1-4
d_gene: NA
v_gene: TRBV5-6
abundance: NA
CDR3nt: TGTGCCAGCAGCCCCCCTTCGGTGGAGGGTGAAAAACTGTTTTTT
CDR3aa: CASSPPSVEGEKLFF

j_gene: TRBJ2-2
d_gene: NA
v_gene: TRBV5-1
abundance: few
CDR3nt: TGCGCCAGCAGCTTACAGGGTTCCCACCCCGGGGAGCTGTTTTTT
CDR3aa: CASSLQGSHPGELFF